These 5 T cell receptor beta chains share one sample of origin, sequenced in a study of blood T cell repertoires in COVID-19. Profiling relied on immunoSEQ multiplex PCR, and the TCRdb table lists in-frame clones only, not all of them. Seen here are some 270,000 clones, approximately 85% observed once, and the top ten hold about 4.3%. Sample: PBMCs or T cells enriched from blood (not recorded which). Receptors originate from a woman in her 30s who had recovered from COVID-19.

This sequence joins TRBV14 and TRBJ2-3; D possibly corresponds to TRBD2 (6 bases). The length of the CDR3 is 16 residues. Trimming removed 5 bases at V and 0 bases at J, with 15 bases between. Germline CDR1 SGHDN, CDR2 FVKESK. CDR3 sequence reads: CASSLRVSGSTDTQYF. The CDR3 DNA is TGTGCCAGCAGCTTGCGCGTTAGCGGCAGCACAGATACGCAGTATTTT.

The chain recombines TRBV30 with TRBJ2-1; TRBD2 might be the D (5 bases). CDR1 and CDR2 from the germline V gene are GTSNPN and SVGIG (reference sequence). The CDR3 totals 12 residues. The CDR3 is CAGRGSGNEQFF. Written as DNA, the CDR3 is TGTGCTGGGCGTGGGAGTGGGAATGAGCAGTTCTTC.

A note on this clone: Compared with germline, one end of the junction differs, possibly owing to a read error. The chain is built from TRBV11-2 and TRBJ1-5, with 9 bases identical to TRBD1. CDR3 length equals 15 residues. Germline CDR1 reads SGHAT; CDR2 reads FQNNGV. Here the CDR3 DNA reads TGTGCCAGCAGGTTAGGGACAGGGAGCAATCAGCCCCAGCATTTT. It translates to CASRLGTGSNQPQHF.

This chain connects TRBV29-1 to TRBJ2-3; TRBD2 aligns across 11 bases. From germline, CDR1 is SQVTM and CDR2 ANQGSEA. The CDR3 length is 17 residues. Germline trimming cut 7 bases from V and 2 bases from J; bases unmatched to any gene: 14. The CDR3 reads CSALFLWTSGFTDTQYF. The CDR3 nucleotides are TGCAGCGCCCTATTCCTGTGGACTAGCGGGTTCACAGATACGCAGTATTTT.

This clone was seen a single time. The chain is built from TRBV19 and TRBJ2-6; D perhaps matches TRBD1 (5 bases). Deletions cut 6 bases from V and 1 base from J, with 13 bases between. Germline V gives CDR1 LNHDA, CDR2 SQIVND (reference sequence). CDR3 size: 16 residues. The CDR3 DNA sequence: TGTGCCAGTAGCCCGGGCAGGGCATCTGGGGCCAACGTCCTGACTTTC. Its protein is CASSPGRASGANVLTF.